Shown below are 26 T cell receptor beta chains from a single sample sequenced in a study of blood T cell repertoires in COVID-19. Here immunoSEQ multiplex PCR was the method, and the copy in TCRdb shows in-frame clones only, minus some. In the table there are roughly 330,000 clones, approximately 90% of which are singletons. The sequenced material came from peripheral blood. These receptors were obtained from a man in his thirties or forties with COVID-19, enrolled during active disease.

This chain uses TRBV4-2 with TRBJ2-5, with TRBD1 as a possible D gene (6 bases). This CDR3 has 14 amino acids. The V end was cut by 3 bases, the J end by 3 bases, with 11 bases between. CDR1 LGHNA and CDR2 YNFKEQ come from the germline V gene. CDR3 protein: CASSQTGQKETQYF. The CDR3 DNA sequence: TGTGCCAGCAGCCAGACGGGACAAAAAGAGACCCAGTACTTC.

This clone was observed once. This CDR3 reads CASSFSAGTNSNQPQHF. CDR3 nucleotides: TGTGCCAGCAGTTTTTCCGCCGGGACTAATAGCAATCAGCCCCAGCATTTT. The rearrangement uses TRBV6-2 or TRBV6-3 and TRBJ1-5, with a weak D call TRBD1 (5 bases). CDR1 MNHEY and CDR2 SVGEGT come from the germline V gene. The CDR3 is 17 amino acids. V lost 4 bases and J lost 0, with 16 bases in between.

This chain uses TRBV7-3 with TRBJ2-3, with 10 positions matching TRBD2. The CDR3 has 15 residues. The ends lost 4 bases at V and 6 bases at J; junction bases unmatched: 7. Germline assignment: CDR1 SGHTA and CDR2 FQGTGA. CDR3 nucleotide sequence: TGTGCCAGCAGCTCAAGCGGGAGGGCCATCGATACGCAGTATTTT. Protein: CASSSSGRAIDTQYF.

This clone was recorded once. This chain's CDR3 is CASWAGGLVETQYF. The CDR3 DNA reads as TGTGCCAGCTGGGCGGGAGGGCTGGTAGAGACCCAGTACTTC. The rearrangement links TRBV27 to TRBJ2-5, with 9 bases aligning to TRBD2. Germline assignment: CDR1 MNHEY and CDR2 SMNVEV (reference sequence). This CDR3 spans 14 amino acids. V was pared by 8 bases and J by 4 bases, with 8 bases of the junction left unmatched.

CDR3 loop: CASSPNTMGTEQHF. For the CDR3, the DNA is TGTGCCAGCTCACCAAATACGATGGGCACAGAGCAGCATTTT. The genes are TRBV18 and TRBJ1-5; D uncertain. The V end lost 2 bases, the J end lost 13 bases, and 18 bases lay between the germline ends. Germline loops: CDR1 KGHSH, CDR2 LQKENI. The CDR3 sequence is 14 residues long.

V gene TRBV11-3 combines with J gene TRBJ2-5, with TRBD1 as a possible D gene (6 bases). CDR1 and CDR2 from the germline V gene are SGHNT and YENEEA. The CDR3 is made up of 13 amino acids. The V gene lost 5 bases and the J gene lost 5 bases, with 12 bases spanning the gap. The CDR3 spells CASSPTGSETQYF. The CDR3 DNA sequence: TGTGCCAGCAGCCCCACAGGGTCGGAGACCCAGTACTTC.

This clone is a singleton in its sample. The J gene is TRBJ1-1, the V gene TRBV7-9; the D gene is possibly TRBD1 (5 bases). The CDR3 is 15 amino acids. V was clipped by 5 bases and J by 1 base, with 14 bases between them. In germline, CDR1 is SEHNR, CDR2 FQNEAQ (reference sequence). CDR3 in amino acids: CASSPGGTENTEAFF. DNA of the CDR3: TGTGCCAGCAGCCCCGGGGGGACTGAGAACACTGAAGCTTTCTTT.

The J gene is TRBJ2-2, the V gene TRBV3-1 (or the pseudogene TRBV3-2), with a tentative D call TRBD2 (5 bases). Trimming shortened V by 0 bases and J by 0 bases, and 8 bases separated the two germline ends. Germline CDR1 LGHDT, CDR2 YNNKEL (reference sequence). The CDR3 runs to 16 residues. The CDR3 sequence: CASSQDILANTGELFF. In DNA form, the CDR3 reads TGTGCCAGCAGCCAAGATATACTAGCGAACACCGGGGAGCTGTTTTTT.

This rearrangement joins TRBV3-1 (or the pseudogene TRBV3-2) to TRBJ2-3, with TRBD2 identical over 13 bases. V was clipped by 1 base and J by 4 bases; unmatched bases: 2. The CDR3 covers 16 residues. Germline loops: CDR1 LGHDT, CDR2 YNNKEL (reference sequence). In DNA form, the CDR3 reads TGTGCCAGCAGCCAAGCCGGGACTAGCGGGGCAGATACGCAGTATTTT. It encodes CASSQAGTSGADTQYF.

V and J are TRBV4-3 and TRBJ2-1; maybe TRBD1 (6 bases). Germline lookup yields CDR1 LGHNA and CDR2 YSLEER. V lost 0 bases and J 12 bases, leaving 21 bases between the germline ends. The CDR3 spans 16 residues. The CDR3, as DNA: TGCGCCAGCAGCCAAGATAGCCAGGGGCCGGGCGAAGGGCAGTTCTTC. It yields the protein CASSQDSQGPGEGQFF.

The rearrangement joins TRBV7-3 to TRBJ1-4, with D perhaps matching TRBD1 (5 bases). The CDR3 is made up of 14 amino acids. Trimming removed 2 bases at V and 7 bases at J, with 11 bases between. Germline V gene data show CDR1 as SGHTA and CDR2 as FQGTGA. The CDR3 sequence: CASSLQGSGEKLFF. DNA of the CDR3: TGTGCCAGCAGCTTACAGGGCTCGGGTGAAAAACTGTTTTTT.

The chain carries TRBV24-1 and TRBJ1-5; TRBD1 agrees at 9 bases. Germline lookup yields CDR1 KGHDR and CDR2 SFDVKD. The CDR3 is 17 residues long. V lost 2 bases to trimming and J lost 0 bases; unmatched junction nucleotides: 4. The CDR3 coding sequence is TGTGCCACCAGTGATTCCGGGACAGGGATTAGCAATCAGCCCCAGCATTTT. This sequence encodes CATSDSGTGISNQPQHF.

This sequence joins TRBV19 and TRBJ2-1, with TRBD2 as a possible D gene (6 bases). Trimming cost V 3 bases and J 2 bases, with 14 bases left between them. Germline V gives CDR1 LNHDA, CDR2 SQIVND (reference sequence). This CDR3 region has 16 residues. Written as DNA, the CDR3 is TGTGCCAGTAGTATTGGGGGGAGGTCAGCCTACAATGAGCAGTTCTTC. Amino acids: CASSIGGRSAYNEQFF.

This chain links TRBV29-1 with TRBJ1-4, with TRBD1 matching 9 bases. The CDR3 extends over 14 amino acids. From germline, CDR1 is SQVTM and CDR2 ANQGSEA. After removal of 0 bases from V and 5 bases from J, the junction contained 1 base not matched to a gene. The chain's CDR3 is CSVEDGTGNEKLFF. DNA of the CDR3: TGCAGCGTTGAAGATGGGACAGGGAATGAAAAACTGTTTTTT. The variable domain in full, completed from reference TRBV29-1 and TRBJ1-4, reads SAVISQKPSRDICQRGTSLTIQCQVDSQVTMMFWYRQQPGQSLTLIATANQGSEATYESGFVIDKFPISRPNLTFSTLTVSNMSPEDSSIYLCSVEDGTGNEKLFFGSGTQLSVL.

The chain uses TRBV9 and TRBJ2-3, with TRBD2 identical over 9 bases. CDR3 length equals 17 residues. Germline V gene data show CDR1 as SGDLS and CDR2 as YYNGEE. Unmatched junction bases numbered 10, after V lost 4 bases and J lost 1 base. Here the CDR3 reads CASSSVPSGIGTDTQYF. CDR3 nucleotide sequence: TGTGCCAGCAGCTCTGTTCCTAGCGGGATAGGCACAGATACGCAGTATTTT.

The chain is built from TRBV27 and TRBJ2-3; 13 bases align to TRBD2. The CDR3 is 18 residues long. Per germline, CDR1 MNHEY and CDR2 SMNVEV (reference sequence). The V gene end was trimmed by 5 bases and the J gene end by 4 bases; junction bases not matched to a gene: 12. CDR3 DNA sequence: TGTGCCAGCAGTCCAAGGACTCTTACTAGCGGGAGGGCAGATACGCAGTATTTT. This sequence encodes CASSPRTLTSGRADTQYF.

This rearrangement joins TRBV7-2 to TRBJ2-7; 14 bases are shared with TRBD2. The CDR3 covers 15 residues. CDR1 SGHTA and CDR2 FQGNSA come from the germline V gene. Trimming took 8 bases from V and 2 from J; bases not matched to a gene: 5. CDR3 residues: CASGLAGGPAYEQYF. For the CDR3, the DNA is TGTGCCAGCGGACTAGCGGGAGGTCCCGCCTACGAGCAGTACTTC. The variable domain in full, completed from reference TRBV7-2 and TRBJ2-7, reads GAGVSQSPSNKVTEKGKDVELRCDPISGHTALYWYRQSLGQGLEFLIYFQGNSAPDKSGLPSDRFSAERTGGSVSTLTIQRTQQEDSAVYLCASGLAGGPAYEQYFGPGTRLTVT.

This rearrangement joins TRBV10-3 to TRBJ1-3; tentatively, D is TRBD1 (5 bases). Germline-derived CDR1 and CDR2 are ENHRY and SYGVKD. This CDR3 spans 14 amino acids. The V gene lost 6 bases and the J gene lost 0 bases, with 9 bases spanning the gap. CDR3 amino acids: CAIRGGSSGNTIYF. DNA of the CDR3: TGTGCCATCAGGGGGGGGAGCTCTGGAAACACCATATATTTT.

The CDR3 DNA reads as TGTGCCAGCAGTTACTGGGACAGGAATTCACCCCTCCACTTT. It codes for CASSYWDRNSPLHF. The chain links TRBV6-2 or TRBV6-3 to TRBJ1-6; TRBD1 matches at 8 bases. V dropped 1 base and J dropped 7; count of bases not matched to a gene: 0. The V gene's germline CDR1 is MNHEY and CDR2 SVGEGT. The CDR3 covers 14 residues.

CDR3 in amino acids: CASSLVATGGREQYF. CDR3 sequence (DNA): TGTGCCAGCAGTTTGGTCGCGACAGGGGGCCGCGAGCAGTACTTC. The chain joins TRBV28 to TRBJ2-7; 10 positions agree with TRBD1. The CDR3 covers 15 residues. CDR1 is MDHEN, CDR2 SYDVKM, per germline. V lost 3 bases to trimming and J lost 6 bases; unmatched junction nucleotides: 8.

The chain has TRBV9 and TRBJ1-2; TRBD1 agrees at 7 bases. CDR1 is SGDLS and CDR2 is YYNGEE in the germline V gene. The CDR3 length is 16 residues. V lost 1 base and J lost 2; bases outside the gene matches: 8. Written as DNA, the CDR3 is TGTGCCAGCAGCGTAAGCACAGGGGTTAAGAACTATGGCTACACCTTC. Encoded protein: CASSVSTGVKNYGYTF. The variable domain in full, with the rest retrieved from reference TRBV9 and TRBJ1-2, is DSGVTQTPKHLITATGQRVTLRCSPRSGDLSVYWYQQSLDQGLQFLIQYYNGEERAKGNILERFSAQQFPDLHSELNLSSLELGDSALYFCASSVSTGVKNYGYTFGSGTRLTVV.

J is TRBJ2-7 and V is TRBV9; TRBD2 matches 9 bases. The germline gives CDR1 SGDLS, CDR2 YYNGEE. CDR3 length equals 15 residues. V lost 0 bases and J lost 2; bases outside the gene matches: 3. CDR3 in DNA: TGTGCCAGCAGCGTAGGCCTAGCGGGGACCTACGAGCAGTACTTC. Translated: CASSVGLAGTYEQYF.

The chain couples TRBV9 to TRBJ2-4; 7 bases fit TRBD1. Germline assignment: CDR1 SGDLS and CDR2 YYNGEE. Losses at the gene ends were 8 bases for V and 4 bases for J; bases not matched to a gene: 6. The length of the CDR3 is 13 residues. CDR3 bases: TGTGCCAGTTTTCCGGGACAGAAAAACATTCAGTACTTC. Amino acid sequence: CASFPGQKNIQYF.

The CDR3 sequence is CASSSHGQGRYEQYF. CDR3 DNA: TGTGCCAGCAGTTCCCATGGACAGGGAAGGTACGAGCAGTACTTC. This chain joins TRBV28 and TRBJ2-7; 8 bases are a match to TRBD1. CDR1 is MDHEN, CDR2 SYDVKM, per germline. Trimming took 4 bases from V and 4 from J; bases not matched to a gene: 9. CDR3 size: 15 residues.

The V call is TRBV30, the J call TRBJ1-6; D is uncertain. The CDR3 runs to 10 residues. Germline assignment: CDR1 GTSNPN and CDR2 SVGIG (reference sequence). V gave up 3 bases and J gave up 13 bases, with 7 bases separating them. The CDR3 DNA sequence: TGTGCCTGGAGGGCCCCGCCCCTCCACTTT. Translating gives CAWRAPPLHF.

The chain employs TRBV19 and TRBJ1-4; D call uncertain. V was clipped by 1 base and J by 11 bases, with 8 bases between them. The CDR3 is made up of 12 amino acids. Germline V gene lookup returns CDR1 LNHDA and CDR2 SQIVND (reference sequence). This CDR3 reads CASSIAPPKLFF. The CDR3 DNA follows: TGTGCCAGTAGTATAGCCCCCCCTAAACTGTTTTTT.